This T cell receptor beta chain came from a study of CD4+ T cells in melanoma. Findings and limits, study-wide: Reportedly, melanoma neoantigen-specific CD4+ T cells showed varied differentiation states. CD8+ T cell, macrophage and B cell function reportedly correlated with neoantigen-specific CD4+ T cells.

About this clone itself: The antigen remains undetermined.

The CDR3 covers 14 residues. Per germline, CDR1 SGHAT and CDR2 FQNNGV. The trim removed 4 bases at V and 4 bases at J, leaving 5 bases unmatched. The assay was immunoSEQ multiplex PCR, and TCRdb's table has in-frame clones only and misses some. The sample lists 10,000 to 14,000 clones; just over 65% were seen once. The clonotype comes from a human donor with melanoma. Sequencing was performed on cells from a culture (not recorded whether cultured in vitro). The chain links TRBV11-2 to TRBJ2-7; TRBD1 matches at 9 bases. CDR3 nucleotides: TGTGCCAGCAGCTCGGACAGGGGAAGATACGAGCAGTACTTC. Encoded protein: CASSSDRGRYEQYF. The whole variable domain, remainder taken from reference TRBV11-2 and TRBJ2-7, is EAGVAQSPRYKIIEKRQSVAFWCNPISGHATLYWYQQILGQGPKLLIQFQNNGVVDDSQLPKDRFSAERLKGVDSTLKIQPAKLEDSAVYLCASSSDRGRYEQYFGPGTRLTVT.